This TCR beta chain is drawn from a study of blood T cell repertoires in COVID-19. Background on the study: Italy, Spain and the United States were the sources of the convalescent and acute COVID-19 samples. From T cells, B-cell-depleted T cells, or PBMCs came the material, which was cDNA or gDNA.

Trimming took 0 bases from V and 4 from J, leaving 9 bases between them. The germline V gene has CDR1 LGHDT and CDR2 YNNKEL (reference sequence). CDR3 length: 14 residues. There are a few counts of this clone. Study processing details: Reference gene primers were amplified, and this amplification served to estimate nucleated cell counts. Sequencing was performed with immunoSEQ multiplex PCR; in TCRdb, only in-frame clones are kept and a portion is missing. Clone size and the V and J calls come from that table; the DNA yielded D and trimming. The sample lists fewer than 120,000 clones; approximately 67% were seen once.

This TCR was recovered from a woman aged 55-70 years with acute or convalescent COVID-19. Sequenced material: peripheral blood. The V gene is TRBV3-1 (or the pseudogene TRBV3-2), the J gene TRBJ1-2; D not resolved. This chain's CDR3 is CASSQDPGSYGYTF. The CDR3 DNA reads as TGTGCCAGCAGCCAAGATCCCGGGAGCTATGGCTACACCTTC.